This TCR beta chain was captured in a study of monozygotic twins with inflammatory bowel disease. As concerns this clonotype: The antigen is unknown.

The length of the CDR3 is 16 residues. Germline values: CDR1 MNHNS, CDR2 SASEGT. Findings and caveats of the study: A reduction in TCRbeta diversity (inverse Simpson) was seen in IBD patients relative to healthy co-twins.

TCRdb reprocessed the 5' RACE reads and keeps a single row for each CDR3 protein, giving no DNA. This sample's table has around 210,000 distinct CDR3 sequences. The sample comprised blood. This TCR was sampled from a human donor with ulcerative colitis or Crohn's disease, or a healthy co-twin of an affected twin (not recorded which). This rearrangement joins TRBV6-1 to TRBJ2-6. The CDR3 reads CASSTDVYSGANVLTF.